The 8 T cell receptor beta chains reported below all come from one sample, sequenced in a study of T-cell reconstitution after alpha-beta-depleted transplantation in children. Preparing the TCRbeta library involved the use of unique molecular identifiers. TCRdb re-called the PCR reads with MiXCR, one entry per CDR3 protein. In the table there are fewer than 1 million distinct CDR3 sequences, 15% to 20% of which are singletons. Sequenced material: PBMCs, mostly from graft donor cells, taken 360 days after TCRalphabeta/CD19-depleted stem cell transplant. Source of these receptors: a male patient younger than 18 who had a stem cell transplant for acute lymphoblastic leukemia, so the T cells may come from the graft donor.

The V call is TRBV29-1, the J call TRBJ1-1; no firm D call. Between the trimmed V and J ends, which lost 5 bases and 1 base, there was a span of 14 bases. CDR1 and CDR2 (germline): SQVTM, ANQGSEA. This CDR3 is 14 amino acids long. The CDR3 region has the DNA TGCAGCGTTTCGGGCCAAACACAGAACACTGAAGCTTTCTTT. Residues: CSVSGQTQNTEAFF.

This clonotype was seen a handful of times. V is TRBV5-1 and J is TRBJ2-7; TRBD1 is a possible D gene (5 bases). From germline, CDR1 is SGHRS and CDR2 YFSETQ. Deletions cut 0 bases from V and 3 bases from J, with 13 bases between. This CDR3 has 15 residues. CDR3 loop: CASSLGRDRYYEQYF. CDR3 DNA: TGCGCCAGCAGCTTGGGGCGTGACAGATACTACGAGCAGTACTTC. The entire variable domain, with the rest obtained from reference TRBV5-1 and TRBJ2-7, is as follows: KAGVTQTPRYLIKTRGQQVTLSCSPISGHRSVSWYQQTPGQGLQFLFEYFSETQRNKGNFPGRFSGRQFSNSRSEMNVSTLELGDSALYLCASSLGRDRYYEQYFGPGTRLTVT.

The table lists this clonotype with a few counts. CDR3 DNA: TGCAGTGCTAGGGAACTAGCGGGAGGTCTAAACGAGCAGTACTTC. The encoded protein is CSARELAGGLNEQYF. This sequence joins TRBV20-1 and TRBJ2-7; 12 nucleotides align to TRBD2. V was pared by 3 bases and J by 5 bases, with 8 bases of the junction left unmatched. Germline CDR1 is DFQATT and CDR2 is SNEGSKA (reference sequence). The CDR3 is 15 residues long.

The chain links TRBV20-1 to TRBJ2-5; D call uncertain. V was pared by 0 bases and J by 1 base, with 12 bases between. The CDR3 has 15 amino acids. CDR1 is DFQATT, CDR2 SNEGSKA, per germline (reference sequence). The CDR3 DNA reads as TGCAGTGCTAGAGAAGCACGGCTCGTCCAAGAGACCCAGTACTTC. Translation gives CSAREARLVQETQYF.

This clonotype has more than one count but fewer than ten. The chain employs TRBV5-1 and TRBJ2-7; D perhaps matches TRBD1 (6 bases). CDR1 is SGHRS, CDR2 YFSETQ, per germline. V was shortened by 4 bases and J by 2 bases, with 16 bases between the two germline ends. This CDR3 region has 15 residues. The CDR3 DNA is TGCGCCAGCAGCCCCCAGGGGCGTGCCCCCTACGAGCAGTACTTC. Its protein product is CASSPQGRAPYEQYF.

This sequence joins TRBV12-3 or TRBV12-4 and TRBJ1-1; maybe TRBD1 (5 bases). The CDR3 has 15 amino acids. Trimming stripped 4 bases from V and 3 bases from J, with 15 bases between. The CDR3 reads CASSSDYWGDTEAFF. CDR3 nucleotide sequence: TGTGCCAGCAGTTCAGATTATTGGGGGGACACTGAAGCTTTCTTT.

A few counts support this clonotype. This chain connects TRBV3-1 to TRBJ2-5, with a possible D match to TRBD2 (6 bases). The CDR3 runs 15 residues. Germline CDR1 and CDR2: LGHDT and YNNKEL (reference sequence). The V end lost 4 bases, the J end lost 1 base, and 13 bases lay between the germline ends. CDR3 nucleotide sequence: TGTGCCAGCAGCCGGGGGGTACTTCTCCAAGAGACCCAGTACTTC. Encoded protein: CASSRGVLLQETQYF.

This chain uses TRBV11-2 with TRBJ2-5; the D is unclear. Germline values: CDR1 SGHAT, CDR2 FQNNGV. Trimming stripped 0 bases from V and 2 bases from J, with 7 bases between. The CDR3 has 14 residues. CDR3 in DNA: TGTGCCAGCAGCTTAGATCACCTTCAAGAGACCCAGTACTTC. Translated: CASSLDHLQETQYF. The full variable domain, with the rest looked up from reference TRBV11-2 and TRBJ2-5, is EAGVAQSPRYKIIEKRQSVAFWCNPISGHATLYWYQQILGQGPKLLIQFQNNGVVDDSQLPKDRFSAERLKGVDSTLKIQPAKLEDSAVYLCASSLDHLQETQYFGPGTRLLVL.